This T cell receptor (beta chain) emerged from a study of T cell repertoires in cytomegalovirus infection. Regarding the study as a whole: Carriage of CMV together with the relevant HLA was identifiable through cumulative public TCR beta family frequency.

TCRdb used MiXCR to reprocess the reads, holding one entry per CDR3 protein. The sample lists about 350,000 distinct CDR3 sequences; about a third were seen once. The germline gives CDR1 MNHEY, CDR2 SVGAGI. The CDR3 sequence is 14 residues long. The V end was cut by 8 bases, the J end by 2 bases, with 16 bases between. In regard to this clonotype: Its antigen is not identified.

Source: cultured PBMCs, taken from culture after CMV antigen stimulation. The rearrangement joins TRBV6-5 to TRBJ2-7; D may be TRBD2 (5 bases). The origin of this receptor is a human donor in good health (CMV status not recorded). Some clones in this sample may be carry-over from other donors' samples. CDR3 sequence (DNA): TGTGCCAGCGGGCGGACTCCCCTCACCTACGAGCAGTACTTC. Residues: CASGRTPLTYEQYF.